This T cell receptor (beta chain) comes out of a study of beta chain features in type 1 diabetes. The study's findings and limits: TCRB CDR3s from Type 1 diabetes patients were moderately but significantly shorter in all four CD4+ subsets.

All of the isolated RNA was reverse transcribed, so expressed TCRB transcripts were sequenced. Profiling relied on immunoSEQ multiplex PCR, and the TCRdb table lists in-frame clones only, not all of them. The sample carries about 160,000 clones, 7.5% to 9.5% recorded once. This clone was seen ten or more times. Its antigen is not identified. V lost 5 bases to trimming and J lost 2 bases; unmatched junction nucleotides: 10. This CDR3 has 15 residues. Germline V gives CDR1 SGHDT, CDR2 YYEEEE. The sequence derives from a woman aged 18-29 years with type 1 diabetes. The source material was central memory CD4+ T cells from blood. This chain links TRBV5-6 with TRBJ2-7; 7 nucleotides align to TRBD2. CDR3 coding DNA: TGTGCCAGCAGTCGGGCGGGCCTAGCGGCCTACGAGCAGTACTTC. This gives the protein CASSRAGLAAYEQYF.